This record concerns one TCR beta chain sequence. This entry belongs to a study of blood T cell repertoires in COVID-19. This CDR3 is built from 17 residues. Trimming at V came to 0 bases and at J to 4 bases, leaving 9 bases not matched to a gene. The germline gives CDR1 SGHRS, CDR2 YFSETQ. Authors' analysis steps: Researchers report that nucleated cell counts were estimated from reference gene primer amplification. Profiled with immunoSEQ multiplex PCR; TCRdb holds only in-frame clones, not every one. V and J calls and clone size are those listed in that table; D and trimming were worked out from the DNA. The sample contains some 260,000 clones, 80% to 90% of which appear only once. Participant ages covered about 18 to 95 years across 24 US areas. Cohorts were based on clinical histories the participants reported.

The TCR comes from a man aged 25 to 40 with acute COVID-19. The chain carries TRBV5-1 and TRBJ1-1, with 10 bases matching TRBD1. The sequenced sample was PBMCs or T cells enriched from blood (not recorded which). The CDR3 bases are TGCGCCAGCAGCTTGGAGACAGGGGGCGCCTTTGGCACTGAAGCTTTCTTT. Translation gives CASSLETGGAFGTEAFF.